Listed below are T cell receptor beta chains from one sample, sequenced in a study of tissue T cells after allogeneic stem cell transplantation. Produced via immunoSEQ multiplex PCR; TCRdb's table is partial and in-frame only. The data show roughly 25,000 clones, less than 85% seen once. Specimen: tissue from the ileum, collected at autopsy. The receptors shown here come from a female donor of 60 years or more with lung cancer. Both conserved end residues are part of each CDR3. A D gene is named only where the DNA matches it firmly. Not all rows give a size; the values are once, few, many and, for expanded clones, a class.

V	size	J	length	D	CDR3	DNA
TRBV9	NA	TRBJ1-1	17	TRBD1	CASNETGRYEMNTEAFF	TGTGCCAGCAATGAGACAGGGCGATATGAAATGAACACTGAAGCTTTCTTT
TRBV7-9	NA	TRBJ2-1	18	TRBD2	CASSLAPGLAGSYNEQFF	TGTGCCAGCAGCTTAGCCCCGGGACTAGCGGGCTCCTACAATGAGCAGTTCTTC
TRBV14	NA	TRBJ1-1	16	TRBD1	CASSQRTGVSNTEAFF	TGTGCCAGCAGCCAGCGGACAGGCGTTTCGAACACTGAAGCTTTCTTT
TRBV27	NA	TRBJ2-1	14	TRBD1	CASSPDRVSNEQFF	TGTGCCAGCAGTCCTGACAGGGTATCCAATGAGCAGTTCTTC
TRBV19	NA	TRBJ2-4	15	NA	CASKRGIGGKNIQYF	TGTGCCAGTAAACGCGGGATTGGGGGCAAAAACATTCAGTACTTC
TRBV24-1	NA	TRBJ2-7	16	NA	CATSDAGTGNSYEQYF	TGTGCCACCAGTGACGCCGGGACGGGGAACTCCTACGAGCAGTACTTC
TRBV7-2	NA	TRBJ2-2	16	TRBD2	CASSLNGGYPTGELFF	TGTGCCAGCAGCTTGAACGGGGGGTACCCCACCGGGGAGCTGTTTTTT
TRBV2	NA	TRBJ1-2	12	NA	CASSYSYYGYTF	TGTGCCAGTTCGTACTCATACTATGGCTACACCTTC
TRBV6-5	NA	TRBJ2-2	15	TRBD2	CASSSLAGRRGELFF	TGTGCCAGCAGTTCACTAGCGGGACGGCGCGGGGAGCTGTTTTTT
TRBV14	NA	TRBJ2-1	17	TRBD1	CASSQEGYRGAYNEQFF	TGTGCCAGCAGCCAAGAGGGATACAGGGGGGCCTACAATGAGCAGTTCTTC
TRBV28	NA	TRBJ1-1	16	TRBD1	CASRMGQYFMNTEAFF	TGTGCCAGTAGAATGGGACAGTATTTTATGAACACTGAAGCTTTCTTT
TRBV7-2	once	TRBJ2-1	16	NA	CASSLGGRVLYNEQFF	TGTGCCAGCAGCTTAGGGGGCCGGGTACTTTACAATGAGCAGTTCTTC
TRBV7-9	few	TRBJ1-1	16	NA	CASSSTQKGENTEAFF	TGTGCCAGCAGCTCCACCCAAAAAGGGGAGAACACTGAAGCTTTCTTT
TRBV5-1	NA	TRBJ2-1	13	NA	CASSFGAYNEQFF	TGCGCCAGCAGCTTCGGTGCCTACAATGAGCAGTTCTTC
TRBV15	NA	TRBJ1-1	15	NA	CATSRDPTANTEAFF	TGTGCCACCAGCAGAGATCCGACAGCGAACACTGAAGCTTTCTTT
TRBV18	NA	TRBJ1-3	14	TRBD1	CASSIGTGGNTIYF	TGTGCCAGCTCTATCGGGACAGGTGGAAACACCATATATTTT
TRBV6-5	NA	TRBJ2-2	13	NA	CASTRRGTGELFF	TGTGCCAGCACGAGAAGGGGCACCGGGGAGCTGTTTTTT
TRBV30	NA	TRBJ2-7	13	NA	CAWSVGGPYEQYF	TGTGCCTGGAGTGTGGGAGGCCCCTACGAGCAGTACTTC
TRBV7-2	NA	TRBJ1-1	11	NA	CASSPSREAFF	TGTGCCAGCAGCCCGTCAAGGGAAGCTTTCTTT
TRBV30	NA	TRBJ2-2	13	TRBD1	CAWSPTGAGELFF	TGTGCCTGGAGCCCGACAGGGGCCGGGGAGCTGTTTTTT
TRBV4-2	NA	TRBJ2-3	13	NA	CASSPQGVDTQYF	TGTGCCAGCAGCCCCCAAGGAGTAGATACGCAGTATTTT
TRBV3-1/TRBV3-2	NA	TRBJ2-7	14	TRBD1	CASSQDRTGRRPYF	TGTGCCAGCAGCCAAGATCGGACAGGACGTCGTCCGTACTTC
TRBV12-3/TRBV12-4	once	TRBJ1-1	12	TRBD1	CASRRQGNEAFF	TGTGCCAGCAGACGACAGGGGAATGAAGCTTTCTTT
TRBV7-2	NA	TRBJ2-1	15	TRBD2	CASTPPSGGYNEQFF	TGTGCCAGCACCCCCCCTAGCGGGGGGTACAATGAGCAGTTCTTC
TRBV5-4	NA	TRBJ1-3	16	NA	CASSIASPGPGNTIYF	TGTGCCAGCAGCATAGCGTCCCCGGGTCCCGGAAACACCATATATTTT
TRBV19	NA	TRBJ1-3	13	NA	CASSRGAGNTIYF	TGTGCCAGTAGTAGGGGAGCTGGAAACACCATATATTTT
TRBV19	NA	TRBJ1-2	12	NA	CASKGRDYGYTF	TGTGCCAGTAAGGGCCGCGACTATGGCTACACCTTC
TRBV6-5	NA	TRBJ2-7	14	NA	CASRAGYFIGEQYF	TGTGCCAGCAGGGCGGGGTATTTCATCGGCGAGCAGTACTTC
TRBV12-3/TRBV12-4	NA	TRBJ1-1	13	TRBD1	CASSSTWTGTAFF	TGTGCCAGCAGTTCAACTTGGACAGGGACAGCTTTCTTT
TRBV11-3	NA	TRBJ2-5	15	TRBD2	CASSFRLAGEETQYF	TGTGCCAGCAGCTTCCGACTAGCGGGAGAAGAGACCCAGTACTTC
TRBV24-1	NA	TRBJ2-1	15	NA	CATSDSSHPGNEQFF	TGTGCCACCAGTGATAGCAGTCATCCCGGGAATGAGCAGTTCTTC
TRBV2	NA	TRBJ2-3	13	TRBD1	CASSRDRGWASYF	TGTGCCAGCAGCCGGGACAGGGGATGGGCTTCGTATTTT
TRBV2	few	TRBJ2-7	15	TRBD1	CASSVTRDRAYEQYF	TGTGCCAGCAGTGTCACCCGGGACAGGGCCTACGAGCAGTACTTC
TRBV5-6	NA	TRBJ2-7	15	TRBD2	CASSLPGGRQGQQYF	TGTGCCAGCAGCCTTCCGGGGGGAAGACAAGGCCAGCAGTACTTC
TRBV2	NA	TRBJ1-4	12	NA	CASRTRTEKLFF	TGTGCCAGCAGAACCAGGACTGAAAAACTGTTTTTT
TRBV7-6	NA	TRBJ1-2	18	TRBD1	CASSLVGQGMGRNYGYTF	TGTGCCAGCAGCTTAGTGGGACAGGGGATGGGTCGCAACTATGGCTACACCTTC
TRBV4-2	once	TRBJ2-3	15	TRBD1	CASSQRTGLGDTQYF	TGTGCCAGCAGCCAGCGGACAGGGTTAGGGGATACGCAGTATTTT
TRBV2	NA	TRBJ1-4	14	NA	CASTRSKTNEKLFF	TGTGCCAGCACCCGGTCGAAAACTAATGAAAAACTGTTTTTT
TRBV7-9	NA	TRBJ2-7	14	TRBD1	CASSWTGANYEQYF	TGTGCCAGCAGCTGGACAGGGGCGAACTACGAGCAGTACTTC
TRBV6-6	NA	TRBJ1-2	14	NA	CASSRTELSYGYTF	TGTGCCAGCAGCCGGACAGAACTATCCTATGGCTACACCTTC
TRBV5-1	NA	TRBJ1-3	16	NA	CASSLEVTGVGNTIYF	TGCGCCAGCAGCTTGGAGGTAACAGGAGTAGGAAACACCATATATTTT
TRBV4-2	NA	TRBJ2-3	16	NA	CASSQGGLTDTDTQYF	TGTGCCAGCAGCCAAGGGGGACTTACGGACACAGATACGCAGTATTTT
TRBV20-1	NA	TRBJ2-7	14	TRBD2	CSASPSGRNYEQYF	TGCAGTGCTAGTCCAAGCGGGAGGAATTACGAGCAGTACTTC
TRBV6-2/TRBV6-3	few	TRBJ2-5	12	NA	CASSYPPGHQYF	TGTGCCAGCAGTTACCCCCCGGGACACCAGTACTTC
TRBV24-1	NA	TRBJ2-5	16	TRBD1	CATSDWTGAAKETQYF	TGTGCCACCAGTGATTGGACAGGGGCGGCTAAAGAGACCCAGTACTTC
TRBV10-3	NA	TRBJ2-7	14	TRBD1	CAIRSDRGLGEQYF	TGTGCCATTAGATCGGACAGGGGGCTCGGAGAGCAGTACTTC
TRBV2	NA	TRBJ2-5	13	NA	CASSVKGRETQYF	TGTGCCAGCAGTGTTAAAGGACGGGAGACCCAGTACTTC